This is a list of T cell receptor beta chains from one sample in a study of blood T cells in healthy people across ages. In TCRdb, the 5' RACE reads were re-called with MiXCR into one record per CDR3 protein. This sample carries about 1,400,000 distinct CDR3 sequences, 42% of them seen once, and the ten largest clones take 7.9%. The specimen was blood. Receptor source: a woman under 30 in good health. Each CDR3 is given with its conserved first and last residue. A D gene is named only where the DNA matches it firmly. Some rows mark clone size as missing; the rest say once, few, many or name a class of expanded clone.

abundance: NA; v_gene: TRBV28; j_gene: TRBJ2-7; d_gene: TRBD1; CDR3aa: CASSLAGGGHYEQYF; CDR3nt: TGTGCCAGCAGTTTAGCAGGGGGCGGTCACTACGAGCAGTACTTC
abundance: NA; v_gene: TRBV20-1; j_gene: TRBJ2-7; d_gene: TRBD1; CDR3aa: CSARGSGTGDTLSYEQYF; CDR3nt: TGCAGTGCTAGAGGATCCGGGACAGGGGACACCCTATCCTACGAGCAGTACTTC
abundance: NA; v_gene: TRBV5-1; j_gene: TRBJ1-1; d_gene: NA; CDR3aa: CASSLGSKAPNTEAFF; CDR3nt: TGCGCCAGCAGCCTCGGATCGAAGGCACCGAACACTGAAGCTTTCTTT
abundance: NA; v_gene: TRBV12-3/TRBV12-4; j_gene: TRBJ2-3; d_gene: NA; CDR3aa: CASSFVWTGSLNTQYF; CDR3nt: TGTGCCAGCAGTTTTGTGTGGACGGGGTCATTAAATACGCAGTATTTT
abundance: NA; v_gene: TRBV15; j_gene: TRBJ2-4; d_gene: TRBD2; CDR3aa: CATSTPTSGNQYF; CDR3nt: TGTGCCACCAGCACACCGACTAGCGGGAACCAGTACTTC
abundance: NA; v_gene: TRBV25-1; j_gene: TRBJ1-2; d_gene: TRBD1; CDR3aa: CASIRQGAYYGYTF; CDR3nt: TGTGCCAGCATACGACAGGGGGCATACTATGGCTACACCTTC
abundance: NA; v_gene: TRBV20-1; j_gene: TRBJ2-7; d_gene: NA; CDR3aa: CSARGAGAPYEQYF; CDR3nt: TGCAGTGCTAGAGGGGCGGGGGCTCCCTACGAGCAGTACTTC
abundance: NA; v_gene: TRBV6-1; j_gene: TRBJ2-1; d_gene: TRBD2; CDR3aa: CASRGLADEQFF; CDR3nt: TGTGCCAGCAGGGGACTAGCGGACGAGCAGTTCTTC
abundance: once; v_gene: TRBV7-2; j_gene: TRBJ2-7; d_gene: NA; CDR3aa: CASSKACEQYF; CDR3nt: TGTGCCAGCTCTAAGGCCTGCGAGCAGTACTTC
abundance: NA; v_gene: TRBV7-2; j_gene: TRBJ1-1; d_gene: NA; CDR3aa: CASSLARLNTEAFF; CDR3nt: TGTGCCAGCAGCTTAGCGCGTCTGAACACTGAAGCTTTCTTT
abundance: NA; v_gene: TRBV11-2; j_gene: TRBJ2-5; d_gene: NA; CDR3aa: CASSWLGIKGETQYF; CDR3nt: TGTGCCAGCAGCTGGCTAGGGATTAAAGGGGAGACCCAGTACTTC
abundance: NA; v_gene: TRBV4-2; j_gene: TRBJ2-7; d_gene: NA; CDR3aa: CASSQEDSTSSYEQYF; CDR3nt: TGTGCCAGCAGCCAAGAGGACTCTACAAGCTCCTACGAGCAGTACTTC
abundance: few; v_gene: TRBV6-2/TRBV6-3; j_gene: TRBJ2-1; d_gene: NA; CDR3aa: CASSWHDEQFF; CDR3nt: TGTGCCAGCAGTTGGCATGATGAGCAGTTCTTC
abundance: few; v_gene: TRBV5-1; j_gene: TRBJ1-2; d_gene: NA; CDR3aa: CASSLAITETNYGYTF; CDR3nt: TGCGCCAGCAGCTTGGCCATCACAGAAACTAACTATGGCTACACCTTC
abundance: NA; v_gene: TRBV20-1; j_gene: TRBJ1-1; d_gene: TRBD1; CDR3aa: CSARPRDRMLNTEAFF; CDR3nt: TGCAGTGCTAGACCCCGGGACAGGATGCTGAACACTGAAGCTTTCTTT
abundance: NA; v_gene: TRBV9; j_gene: TRBJ1-1; d_gene: NA; CDR3aa: CASSAQGSAEAFF; CDR3nt: TGTGCCAGCAGCGCCCAGGGTTCTGCTGAAGCTTTCTTT
abundance: NA; v_gene: TRBV12-3/TRBV12-4; j_gene: TRBJ1-2; d_gene: NA; CDR3aa: CASSSGQAGGYTF; CDR3nt: TGTGCCAGCAGCTCTGGACAAGCCGGAGGCTACACCTTC
abundance: once; v_gene: TRBV15; j_gene: TRBJ2-3; d_gene: TRBD1; CDR3aa: CATSRDRAGGNTQYF; CDR3nt: TGTGCCACCAGCAGAGACCGCGCAGGGGGAAATACGCAGTATTTT
abundance: NA; v_gene: TRBV29-1; j_gene: TRBJ1-1; d_gene: NA; CDR3aa: CSVDGDTEAFF; CDR3nt: TGCAGCGTTGACGGGGACACTGAAGCTTTCTTT
abundance: few; v_gene: TRBV14; j_gene: TRBJ2-1; d_gene: TRBD1; CDR3aa: CASSLGTGPSNEQFF; CDR3nt: TGTGCCAGCAGCTTGGGGACAGGCCCCTCGAATGAGCAGTTCTTC
abundance: NA; v_gene: TRBV12-5; j_gene: TRBJ1-1; d_gene: TRBD1; CDR3aa: CASGLVLGQPNTEAFF; CDR3nt: TGTGCTAGTGGTTTGGTACTGGGACAGCCGAACACTGAAGCTTTCTTT
abundance: NA; v_gene: TRBV12-3/TRBV12-4; j_gene: TRBJ2-3; d_gene: TRBD2; CDR3aa: CASSLNFGLAGEGSVGPDTQYF; CDR3nt: TGTGCCAGCAGTTTAAACTTTGGACTAGCGGGAGAGGGTAGCGTTGGCCCAGATACGCAGTATTTT
abundance: NA; v_gene: TRBV4-2; j_gene: TRBJ2-4; d_gene: TRBD1; CDR3aa: CASSQPTGQGNKNIQYF; CDR3nt: TGTGCCAGCAGCCAACCAACGGGACAGGGAAACAAAAACATTCAGTACTTC
abundance: NA; v_gene: TRBV25-1; j_gene: TRBJ1-1; d_gene: TRBD1; CDR3aa: CASSVLDRGNTEAFF; CDR3nt: TGTGCCAGCAGTGTGCTGGACAGGGGGAACACTGAAGCTTTCTTT
abundance: few; v_gene: TRBV20-1; j_gene: TRBJ2-5; d_gene: TRBD2; CDR3aa: CSASSRTSGQETQYF; CDR3nt: TGCAGTGCTAGTTCAAGGACTAGCGGACAAGAGACCCAGTACTTC
abundance: NA; v_gene: TRBV29-1; j_gene: TRBJ2-6; d_gene: NA; CDR3aa: CSVEADSSGANVLTF; CDR3nt: TGCAGCGTTGAAGCGGACAGCTCTGGGGCCAACGTCCTGACTTTC
abundance: few; v_gene: TRBV10-3; j_gene: TRBJ2-7; d_gene: TRBD2; CDR3aa: CAIGLAGSSYEQYF; CDR3nt: TGTGCCATCGGACTAGCGGGGTCCTCCTACGAGCAGTACTTC
abundance: NA; v_gene: TRBV10-3; j_gene: TRBJ2-5; d_gene: NA; CDR3aa: CTISASQGQETQYF; CDR3nt: TGTACCATCAGTGCATCACAGGGCCAAGAGACCCAGTACTTC
abundance: NA; v_gene: TRBV6-2/TRBV6-3; j_gene: TRBJ2-1; d_gene: NA; CDR3aa: CASSYPQGHQFF; CDR3nt: TGTGCCAGCAGCTATCCCCAGGGCCACCAGTTCTTC
abundance: NA; v_gene: TRBV6-5; j_gene: TRBJ2-1; d_gene: TRBD2; CDR3aa: CASSTTGTRINEQFF; CDR3nt: TGTGCCAGCAGTACGACCGGGACTAGGATCAATGAGCAGTTCTTC
abundance: many; v_gene: TRBV29-1; j_gene: TRBJ2-5; d_gene: NA; CDR3aa: CSVEASRVGKTQYF; CDR3nt: TGCAGCGTTGAAGCCAGCAGGGTCGGAAAGACCCAGTACTTC
abundance: once; v_gene: TRBV7-8; j_gene: TRBJ2-5; d_gene: NA; CDR3aa: CASSHIARGQDF; CDR3nt: TGTGCCAGCAGCCATATCGCCCGGGGGCAGGACTTC
abundance: NA; v_gene: TRBV11-2; j_gene: TRBJ1-2; d_gene: NA; CDR3aa: CASSFSGQSHLYGYTF; CDR3nt: TGTGCCAGCAGCTTTTCGGGACAAAGCCACCTCTATGGCTACACCTTC
abundance: NA; v_gene: TRBV10-3; j_gene: TRBJ2-7; d_gene: NA; CDR3aa: CAIEGGPNNEQYF; CDR3nt: TGTGCCATCGAAGGCGGGCCTAACAATGAGCAGTACTTC
abundance: few; v_gene: TRBV4-2; j_gene: TRBJ2-7; d_gene: TRBD1; CDR3aa: CASSQEQGAPAYEQYF; CDR3nt: TGTGCCAGCAGCCAGGAACAGGGGGCCCCAGCCTACGAGCAGTACTTC
abundance: NA; v_gene: TRBV30; j_gene: TRBJ2-7; d_gene: TRBD1; CDR3aa: CALRPGTASYEQYF; CDR3nt: TGTGCCTTACGCCCCGGGACAGCGTCCTACGAGCAGTACTTC